The rows below give T cell receptor beta chains drawn from one sample of a study of blood T cell repertoires in COVID-19. Assay: immunoSEQ multiplex PCR; the TCRdb copy retains only in-frame clones and omits some. The table lists roughly 92,000 clones, around 86% of them singletons. Sample: peripheral blood. Receptors originate from a woman of 80 years or more with acute or convalescent COVID-19. Each CDR3 is given with its conserved first and last residue. The order of the fields is CDR3 protein, CDR3 DNA, clone size, J gene, V gene, D gene. A D gene is named only where the DNA matches it firmly. Only part of the rows carry a size: once, few, many, or a class if the clone is expanded.

CDR3aa: CAWSPRGDQPQHF; CDR3nt: TGTGCCTGGAGTCCACGGGGGGATCAGCCCCAGCATTTT; abundance: .; j_gene: TRBJ1-5; v_gene: TRBV30; d_gene: .
CDR3aa: CASSLRGRASKDTQYF; CDR3nt: TGTGCCAGCAGTTTAAGAGGGAGGGCCAGTAAAGATACGCAGTATTTT; abundance: .; j_gene: TRBJ2-3; v_gene: TRBV27; d_gene: TRBD2
CDR3aa: CASTRSSEGRNTIYF; CDR3nt: TGTGCCAGTACCCGCTCCTCCGAGGGAAGAAACACCATATATTTT; abundance: .; j_gene: TRBJ1-3; v_gene: TRBV19; d_gene: .
CDR3aa: CASQGENIQYF; CDR3nt: TGTGCCAGCCAGGGCGAGAACATTCAGTACTTC; abundance: few; j_gene: TRBJ2-4; v_gene: TRBV7-9; d_gene: .
CDR3aa: CASSPPGGTTTYEQYF; CDR3nt: TGTGCCAGCTCACCCCCCGGGGGGACTACAACCTACGAGCAGTACTTC; abundance: .; j_gene: TRBJ2-7; v_gene: TRBV18; d_gene: TRBD2
CDR3aa: CASSLGASGTSGELFF; CDR3nt: TGCGCCAGCAGCTTAGGGGCTAGCGGGACCTCCGGGGAGCTGTTTTTT; abundance: .; j_gene: TRBJ2-2; v_gene: TRBV5-1; d_gene: TRBD2
CDR3aa: CASSEDRGAYNEQFF; CDR3nt: TGTGCCAGCAGCGAGGACAGGGGGGCCTACAATGAGCAGTTCTTC; abundance: .; j_gene: TRBJ2-1; v_gene: TRBV7-2; d_gene: TRBD1
CDR3aa: CASSSRGALSMVDTQYF; CDR3nt: TGTGCCAGCAGTTCACGGGGGGCCCTCTCTATGGTAGATACGCAGTATTTT; abundance: .; j_gene: TRBJ2-3; v_gene: TRBV27; d_gene: .
CDR3aa: CASSVNQGFSGNTIYF; CDR3nt: TGTGCCAGCTCAGTAAATCAGGGGTTCTCTGGAAACACCATATATTTT; abundance: .; j_gene: TRBJ1-3; v_gene: TRBV19; d_gene: .
CDR3aa: CASSTQGGNIQYF; CDR3nt: TGTGCCAGTAGTACCCAGGGTGGAAACATTCAGTACTTC; abundance: .; j_gene: TRBJ2-4; v_gene: TRBV19; d_gene: .
CDR3aa: CASSPTDSNQPQHF; CDR3nt: TGTGCCAGTAGCCCGACAGATAGCAATCAGCCCCAGCATTTT; abundance: once; j_gene: TRBJ1-5; v_gene: TRBV19; d_gene: .
CDR3aa: CASSSTGLAGQPQHF; CDR3nt: TGTGCCAGCAGCTCGACAGGGTTGGCGGGTCAGCCCCAGCATTTT; abundance: .; j_gene: TRBJ1-5; v_gene: TRBV7-2; d_gene: TRBD1
CDR3aa: CASSLDRPYEQYF; CDR3nt: TGTGCCAGCAGTCTGGACAGACCCTACGAGCAGTACTTC; abundance: .; j_gene: TRBJ2-7; v_gene: TRBV6-2/TRBV6-3; d_gene: .
CDR3aa: CASRVTGNNQPQHF; CDR3nt: TGTGCCAGCAGAGTTACAGGGAACAATCAGCCCCAGCATTTT; abundance: .; j_gene: TRBJ1-5; v_gene: TRBV2; d_gene: .
CDR3aa: CASSSTGGADGYTF; CDR3nt: TGTGCCAGCAGTTCGACAGGGGGCGCAGATGGCTACACCTTC; abundance: .; j_gene: TRBJ1-2; v_gene: TRBV27; d_gene: TRBD1
CDR3aa: CASSLESGGSNGGYTF; CDR3nt: TGTGCCAGCAGCTTAGAATCAGGGGGTAGTAACGGTGGCTACACCTTC; abundance: .; j_gene: TRBJ1-2; v_gene: TRBV7-2; d_gene: TRBD1
CDR3aa: CASSQIHLTGDGEKLFF; CDR3nt: TGTGCCAGCAGCCAAATACATCTGACAGGGGACGGTGAAAAACTGTTTTTT; abundance: few; j_gene: TRBJ1-4; v_gene: TRBV3-1/TRBV3-2; d_gene: TRBD1
CDR3aa: CASSRMGAPPGGYTF; CDR3nt: TGTGCCAGCAGTCGCATGGGGGCACCCCCAGGAGGCTACACCTTC; abundance: once; j_gene: TRBJ1-2; v_gene: TRBV6-5; d_gene: .
CDR3aa: CASSEAGRAKNIQYF; CDR3nt: TGTGCCAGCAGTGAAGCAGGTCGAGCCAAAAACATTCAGTACTTC; abundance: .; j_gene: TRBJ2-4; v_gene: TRBV25-1; d_gene: .
CDR3aa: CASSPPQVNEQFF; CDR3nt: TGTGCCAGCTCACCACCCCAGGTTAATGAGCAGTTCTTC; abundance: .; j_gene: TRBJ2-1; v_gene: TRBV18; d_gene: .
CDR3aa: CASSPGTGIIEQYF; CDR3nt: TGTGCCAGCTCACCAGGGACAGGTATCATCGAGCAGTACTTC; abundance: .; j_gene: TRBJ2-7; v_gene: TRBV18; d_gene: TRBD1
CDR3aa: CAWSPGTGGEQPQHF; CDR3nt: TGTGCCTGGAGTCCCGGGACAGGGGGAGAGCAGCCCCAGCATTTT; abundance: .; j_gene: TRBJ1-5; v_gene: TRBV30; d_gene: TRBD1
CDR3aa: CAISENREGEQYF; CDR3nt: TGTGCCATCAGTGAGAACAGGGAGGGGGAGCAGTACTTC; abundance: once; j_gene: TRBJ2-7; v_gene: TRBV10-3; d_gene: .
CDR3aa: CASSPATPGGIQPQHF; CDR3nt: TGTGCCAGCTCACCAGCGACCCCGGGAGGAATTCAGCCCCAGCATTTT; abundance: .; j_gene: TRBJ1-5; v_gene: TRBV18; d_gene: .
CDR3aa: CASSPPGQVFDEQYF; CDR3nt: TGTGCCAGCAGCCCCCCGGGACAGGTTTTCGACGAGCAGTACTTC; abundance: .; j_gene: TRBJ2-7; v_gene: TRBV7-9; d_gene: TRBD1
CDR3aa: CASSYPRGGRDEQYF; CDR3nt: TGTGCCAGCAGTTACCCGAGGGGCGGGAGGGACGAGCAGTACTTC; abundance: .; j_gene: TRBJ2-7; v_gene: TRBV6-2/TRBV6-3; d_gene: TRBD2
CDR3aa: CASSFGLAGGPTKNEQFF; CDR3nt: TGTGCCAGCAGCTTCGGACTAGCGGGGGGGCCGACTAAGAATGAGCAGTTCTTC; abundance: .; j_gene: TRBJ2-1; v_gene: TRBV5-6; d_gene: TRBD2
CDR3aa: CASRRGGANDGYTF; CDR3nt: TGTGCCAGCAGAAGGGGGGGGGCAAATGATGGCTACACCTTC; abundance: .; j_gene: TRBJ1-2; v_gene: TRBV6-5; d_gene: .
CDR3aa: CASSSNRDLFYGYTF; CDR3nt: TGTGCCAGCAGTTCCAACCGGGACTTATTCTATGGCTACACCTTC; abundance: .; j_gene: TRBJ1-2; v_gene: TRBV6-1; d_gene: .
CDR3aa: CASSQPTSPADTQYF; CDR3nt: TGTGCCAGCAGCCAACCCACTAGCCCGGCAGATACGCAGTATTTT; abundance: once; j_gene: TRBJ2-3; v_gene: TRBV4-2; d_gene: .
CDR3aa: CASRSLAVTGELFF; CDR3nt: TGTGCCAGCAGAAGTCTAGCGGTAACCGGGGAGCTGTTTTTT; abundance: .; j_gene: TRBJ2-2; v_gene: TRBV6-5; d_gene: TRBD2
CDR3aa: CASSPLAGRETQYF; CDR3nt: TGTGCCAGCAGCCCCCTAGCGGGACGAGAGACCCAGTACTTC; abundance: once; j_gene: TRBJ2-5; v_gene: TRBV3-1/TRBV3-2; d_gene: TRBD2
CDR3aa: CASSLGHRLNYGYTF; CDR3nt: TGTGCCAGCAGCCTGGGACATCGGCTGAACTATGGCTACACCTTC; abundance: .; j_gene: TRBJ1-2; v_gene: TRBV7-9; d_gene: .
CDR3aa: CASSVERGSIAGVGNEQFF; CDR3nt: TGTGCCAGCAGCGTAGAGAGGGGTTCTATAGCGGGAGTTGGCAATGAGCAGTTCTTC; abundance: .; j_gene: TRBJ2-1; v_gene: TRBV9; d_gene: TRBD2
CDR3aa: CSASPGGIQNTEAFF; CDR3nt: TGCAGTGCTAGTCCAGGCGGGATTCAAAACACTGAAGCTTTCTTT; abundance: once; j_gene: TRBJ1-1; v_gene: TRBV20-1; d_gene: .
CDR3aa: CASSVREVSDTQYF; CDR3nt: TGTGCCAGCAGCGTAAGGGAGGTCTCAGATACGCAGTATTTT; abundance: .; j_gene: TRBJ2-3; v_gene: TRBV9; d_gene: .
CDR3aa: CASSYQGRGNTIYF; CDR3nt: TGTGCCAGCAGTTATCAGGGGCGAGGAAACACCATATATTTT; abundance: .; j_gene: TRBJ1-3; v_gene: TRBV6-2/TRBV6-3; d_gene: .
CDR3aa: CASGSAGLAGNEQYF; CDR3nt: TGTGCTAGTGGTTCCGCGGGACTAGCGGGGAACGAGCAGTACTTC; abundance: .; j_gene: TRBJ2-7; v_gene: TRBV12-5; d_gene: TRBD2
CDR3aa: CASSLPGGGQGYTF; CDR3nt: TGTGCCAGCAGTTTACCCGGGGGGGGCCAAGGCTACACCTTC; abundance: .; j_gene: TRBJ1-2; v_gene: TRBV27; d_gene: .
CDR3aa: CASSFSSRMNTEAFF; CDR3nt: TGCGCCAGCAGCTTTAGTTCGAGGATGAACACTGAAGCTTTCTTT; abundance: .; j_gene: TRBJ1-1; v_gene: TRBV5-1; d_gene: .
CDR3aa: CASRSGATADTQYF; CDR3nt: TGTGCCAGCAGGTCAGGGGCCACGGCAGATACGCAGTATTTT; abundance: .; j_gene: TRBJ2-3; v_gene: TRBV7-3; d_gene: .